Below, 29 T cell receptor beta chains from the same sample are listed, as sequenced in a study of T cell responses to AZD1222 COVID-19 vaccine. Assay used: immunoSEQ multiplex PCR; TCRdb lists only in-frame clones, some missing. The data contain under 110,000 clones, roughly 86% of them singletons. Sequencing was performed on peripheral blood, taken on day 0 of AZD1222 vaccination. The receptors were gathered from an adult in good health.

The chain combines TRBV7-2 with TRBJ1-1, with D possibly being TRBD1 (6 bases). There are 13 residues in the CDR3. Germline V gene lookup returns CDR1 SGHTA and CDR2 FQGNSA. With 5 bases removed from V and 4 bases from J, the gap between germline ends came to 11 bases. In DNA form, the CDR3 reads TGTGCCAGCAGCGACAGGTCCATCACTGAAGCTTTCTTT. Protein: CASSDRSITEAFF.

DNA for the CDR3: TGTGCCAGCAGTTTCCCCGGATCTCCGCGTGGTGAGCAGTTCTTC. Protein: CASSFPGSPRGEQFF. This chain uses TRBV28 with TRBJ2-1; D remains ambiguous. This CDR3 contains 15 residues. Trimming removed 3 bases from V and 9 bases from J, with 18 bases in between. Per germline, CDR1 MDHEN and CDR2 SYDVKM.

This chain connects TRBV5-1 to TRBJ2-1; D not resolved. Germline CDR1 reads SGHRS; CDR2 reads YFSETQ. V gave up 0 bases and J gave up 8 bases, with 6 bases separating them. There are 12 residues in the CDR3. The CDR3 sequence is CASSLEAYEQFF. Here the CDR3 DNA reads TGCGCCAGCAGCTTGGAAGCTTATGAGCAGTTCTTC.

The V gene is TRBV4-3, the J gene TRBJ2-2; D uncertain. The V and J ends lost 4 bases and 0 bases respectively, with 15 bases between them. Germline CDR1 is LGHNA and CDR2 is YSLEER. The CDR3 has 17 residues. The CDR3 DNA is TGCGCCAGCAGCCGAAGATCGGCCGGGTCGAACACCGGGGAGCTGTTTTTT. It translates to CASSRRSAGSNTGELFF.

The rearrangement links TRBV19 to TRBJ1-3; D remains unclear. The V end was cut by 2 bases, the J end by 0 bases, with 8 bases between. CDR3 length: 15 amino acids. Germline V lookup: CDR1 LNHDA, CDR2 SQIVND (reference sequence). The CDR3 spells CASSISGRSGNTIYF. The CDR3 nucleotides read TGTGCCAGTAGTATATCCGGACGCTCTGGAAACACCATATATTTT.

V usage is TRBV6-2 or TRBV6-3 and J usage is TRBJ2-7, with 13 bases that match TRBD2. Germline CDR1 and CDR2: MNHEY and SVGEGT. V dropped 7 bases and J dropped 2; count of bases not matched to a gene: 11. The CDR3 is 17 residues long. In DNA, the CDR3 is TGTGCCAGCACCCCCGAAGGACTAGCGGGAGCCCCCTACGAGCAGTACTTC. Its protein product is CASTPEGLAGAPYEQYF.

The gene calls are TRBV28 and TRBJ1-1; D is undetermined. The CDR3 runs to 13 residues. With 1 base removed from V and 0 bases from J, the gap between germline ends came to 3 bases. Germline loops: CDR1 MDHEN, CDR2 SYDVKM. The chain's CDR3 is CASSLSVNTEAFF. CDR3 nucleotides: TGTGCCAGCAGTTTATCTGTGAACACTGAAGCTTTCTTT.

The rearrangement joins TRBV24-1 to TRBJ2-1; TRBD1 aligns across 11 bases. The ends lost 3 bases at V and 8 bases at J; junction bases unmatched: 8. The CDR3 has 16 amino acids. Germline values: CDR1 KGHDR, CDR2 SFDVKD. Written as DNA, the CDR3 is TGTGCCACCAGTGATCGACACGGGACAGGGGGGCATGAGCAGTTCTTC. This sequence encodes CATSDRHGTGGHEQFF.

The chain combines TRBV29-1 with TRBJ1-2; possibly TRBD1 for D (5 bases). CDR1 and CDR2 (germline): SQVTM, ANQGSEA. V lost 5 bases and J lost 4, with 11 bases in between. The CDR3 contains 12 residues. CDR3 nucleotide sequence: TGCAGCGTTTCCGCGGGGGGCTATGGCTACACCTTC. Protein: CSVSAGGYGYTF.

The CDR3 nucleotides are TGTGCCAGCAGTTTCGGTGGCTACACCTTC. Protein product: CASSFGGYTF. J is TRBJ1-2 and V is TRBV12-3 or TRBV12-4; D remains unclear. The CDR3 length is 10 residues. V was trimmed by 3 bases and J by 7 bases, leaving 3 bases between them.

A few counts support this clone. The J gene is TRBJ2-2, the V gene TRBV18, with D perhaps TRBD2 (5 bases). This CDR3 comprises 13 residues. Trimming left V 6 bases short and J 10 bases short, with 15 bases between. The germline gives CDR1 KGHSH, CDR2 LQKENI. CDR3 residues: CASSHGLAQELFF. The CDR3 DNA follows: TGTGCCAGCTCCCACGGACTGGCCCAGGAGCTGTTTTTT.

The chain couples TRBV18 to TRBJ2-1, with TRBD2 matching 8 bases. V shed 4 bases, J shed 8 bases, and the junction held 25 bases outside the gene matches. The CDR3 is 20 amino acids. CDR1 KGHSH and CDR2 LQKENI come from the germline V gene. CDR3 sequence: CASSRSPPRQAGVIRDEQFF. CDR3 bases: TGTGCCAGCTCACGGTCACCACCCAGACAAGCGGGAGTCATAAGGGATGAGCAGTTCTTC.

CDR3 region: CASSLDPGADEQFF. The CDR3 nucleotides read TGTGCCAGCAGCTTAGACCCAGGGGCGGATGAGCAGTTCTTC. The chain joins TRBV7-2 to TRBJ2-1; maybe TRBD1 (6 bases). CDR1 and CDR2 (germline): SGHTA, FQGNSA. The ends were cut back, 1 base at V and 8 bases at J, with 12 bases in the middle. CDR3 size: 14 residues.

This clone was observed once. This rearrangement joins TRBV6-2 or TRBV6-3 to TRBJ2-7; D is unclear. Germline loops: CDR1 MNHEY, CDR2 SVGEGT. CDR3 length: 13 amino acids. Trimming took 5 bases from V and 4 from J, leaving 12 bases between them. CDR3 DNA sequence: TGTGCCAGCAGTCGTCCGGGCCGATACGAGCAGTACTTC. It is translated as CASSRPGRYEQYF.

V usage is TRBV10-3 and J usage is TRBJ2-3, with 15 bases fitting TRBD2. The ends lost 6 bases at V and 5 bases at J; junction bases unmatched: 12. The CDR3 is made up of 18 amino acids. From germline, CDR1 is ENHRY and CDR2 SYGVKD. CDR3 region: CAISFGLAGGRGQDTQYF. CDR3 DNA: TGTGCCATCAGCTTTGGACTAGCGGGAGGGAGAGGGCAAGATACGCAGTATTTT.

The J gene is TRBJ1-5, the V gene TRBV28; D might be TRBD1 (5 bases). Trimming stripped 4 bases from V and 0 bases from J, with 13 bases between. From germline, CDR1 is MDHEN and CDR2 SYDVKM. The CDR3 is 16 residues long. In DNA, the CDR3 is TGTGCCAGCAGTTCCCAGGGCCCGGATAGCAATCAGCCCCAGCATTTT. Its protein is CASSSQGPDSNQPQHF.

The chain is built from TRBV19 and TRBJ2-1, with D unclear. The V end lost 5 bases, the J end lost 0 bases, and 14 bases lay between the germline ends. The CDR3 loop spans 16 amino acids. Germline assignment: CDR1 LNHDA and CDR2 SQIVND (reference sequence). CDR3: CASSYKSLISYNEQFF. For the CDR3, the DNA is TGTGCCAGTAGTTATAAGTCGCTGATCTCCTACAATGAGCAGTTCTTC.

The gene calls are TRBV27 and TRBJ1-1, with a possible D match to TRBD1 (5 bases). V lost 4 bases and J 7 bases, leaving 13 bases between the germline ends. Germline V gene lookup returns CDR1 MNHEY and CDR2 SMNVEV (reference sequence). The CDR3 extends over 13 amino acids. DNA for the CDR3: TGTGCCAGCAGTTCGCACCGCGGGGGTGAAGCTTTCTTT. Protein sequence: CASSSHRGGEAFF.

The chain carries TRBV4-2 and TRBJ1-3; no clear D gene. Germline V gene lookup returns CDR1 LGHNA and CDR2 YNFKEQ. The CDR3 spans 17 residues. V gave up 0 bases and J gave up 2 bases, with 14 bases separating them. As DNA, the CDR3 is TGTGCCAGCAGCCAAGATGACGGTTTTAAAGCTGGAAACACCATATATTTT. Its protein is CASSQDDGFKAGNTIYF.

The chain is built from TRBV28 and TRBJ1-2, with a weak D call TRBD1 (5 bases). Germline V gene lookup returns CDR1 MDHEN and CDR2 SYDVKM. Trimming took 7 bases from V and 8 from J, leaving 23 bases between them. The CDR3 is 15 residues long. The CDR3 DNA reads as TGTGCCAGCATCACCCTGGGGGGGGTTCCCGGCGGCTACACCTTC. Its protein is CASITLGGVPGGYTF.

There are a few counts of this clone. V and J are TRBV11-2 and TRBJ1-6; D is unresolved. The germline gives CDR1 SGHAT, CDR2 FQNNGV. The CDR3 contains 15 residues. Trimming took off 0 bases at V and 13 bases at J, with 16 bases between the two ends. CDR3 in DNA: TGTGCCAGCAGCTTAGAAGGACTGAGTAGGAATCCCCTCCACTTT. This sequence encodes CASSLEGLSRNPLHF.

This chain uses TRBV28 with TRBJ2-4; TRBD2 matches 8 bases. J gave up 4 bases and V 3 bases, and 8 bases lay outside the gene matches. The CDR3 covers 16 residues. CDR1 is MDHEN and CDR2 is SYDVKM in the germline V gene. The CDR3 region has the DNA TGTGCCAGCAGTTTTGGGACGGGGGGGCGAAAAAACATTCAGTACTTC. It translates to CASSFGTGGRKNIQYF.

The rearrangement joins TRBV4-2 to TRBJ1-4, with unresolved D. The germline V and J ends were trimmed by 0 bases and 0 bases, with 17 bases remaining between them. Germline CDR1 is LGHNA and CDR2 is YNFKEQ. This CDR3 has 19 residues. CDR3 coding DNA: TGTGCCAGCAGCCAAGATAAGAAAGGGAGCCTTGCAACTAATGAAAAACTGTTTTTT. Translation: CASSQDKKGSLATNEKLFF.

The gene calls are TRBV15 and TRBJ2-2, with D hard to call. Germline values: CDR1 LNHNV, CDR2 YYDKDF (reference sequence). V shed 4 bases and J shed 4 bases, with 4 bases lying between them. The CDR3 runs 12 residues. CDR3 region: CATSTTTGELFF. CDR3 bases: TGTGCCACCAGCACCACCACCGGGGAGCTGTTTTTT.

This clone was counted only a few times. The chain links TRBV5-1 to TRBJ2-3; no firm D call. Germline V gene lookup returns CDR1 SGHRS and CDR2 YFSETQ. The V and J ends lost 1 base and 5 bases respectively, with 2 bases between them. The CDR3 spans 11 residues. CDR3 in amino acids: CASSLLDTQYF. As DNA, the CDR3 is TGCGCCAGCAGCTTGTTAGATACGCAGTATTTT.

The chain carries TRBV2 and TRBJ1-5; the match to TRBD1 covers 8 bases. The J segment lost 7 bases and the V segment lost 4 bases, leaving 3 bases of the junction unmatched. The CDR3 is 13 residues long. The V gene's germline CDR1 is SNHLY and CDR2 FYNNEI. In DNA form, the CDR3 reads TGTGCCAGCAGTGGGGCAGGGGGCCAGCCCCAGCATTTT. It specifies CASSGAGGQPQHF.

This chain links TRBV6-2 or TRBV6-3 with TRBJ1-1; D possibly corresponds to TRBD1 (5 bases). This CDR3 is built from 15 residues. Germline-derived CDR1 and CDR2 are MNHEY and SVGEGT. Trimming left V 6 bases short and J 0 bases short, with 14 bases between. The CDR3 protein is CASSLGDWLNTEAFF. CDR3 nucleotides: TGTGCCAGCAGCCTAGGGGACTGGTTGAACACTGAAGCTTTCTTT.

J is TRBJ1-2 and V is TRBV2; a weak D match, TRBD1 (6 bases). V gave up 4 bases and J gave up 6 bases, with 15 bases separating them. The CDR3 spans 14 residues. Looked up from germline, CDR1 is SNHLY and CDR2 is FYNNEI. CDR3 sequence: CASSGQDYRNGYTF. The CDR3 DNA is TGTGCCAGCAGTGGACAGGATTATCGAAATGGCTACACCTTC.

This rearrangement joins TRBV9 to TRBJ1-2, with TRBD1 as a possible D gene (6 bases). CDR3 length: 10 amino acids. CDR1 SGDLS and CDR2 YYNGEE come from the germline V gene. V was clipped by 4 bases and J by 13 bases, with 11 bases between them. CDR3 protein: CASSPGGATF. DNA for the CDR3: TGTGCCAGCAGCCCTGGGGGGGCCACCTTC.